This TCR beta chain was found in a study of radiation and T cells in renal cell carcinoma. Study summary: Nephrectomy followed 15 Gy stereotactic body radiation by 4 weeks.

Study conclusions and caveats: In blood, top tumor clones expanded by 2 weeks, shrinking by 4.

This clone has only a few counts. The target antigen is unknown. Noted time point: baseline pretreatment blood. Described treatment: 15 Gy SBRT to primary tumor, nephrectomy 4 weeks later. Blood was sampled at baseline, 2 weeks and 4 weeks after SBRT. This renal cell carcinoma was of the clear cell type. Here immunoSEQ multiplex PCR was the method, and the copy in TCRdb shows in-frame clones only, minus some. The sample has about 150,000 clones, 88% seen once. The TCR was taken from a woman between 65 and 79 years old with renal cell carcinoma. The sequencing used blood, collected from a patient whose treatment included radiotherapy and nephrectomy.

In DNA, the CDR3 is TGTGCCAGCAGCCCCCTAGCGTACCGCCTATACAATGAGCAGTTCTTC. Its translation: CASSPLAYRLYNEQFF. The chain combines TRBV11-2 with TRBJ2-1, with D perhaps matching TRBD2 (6 bases). Per germline, CDR1 SGHAT and CDR2 FQNNGV. The CDR3 sequence is 16 residues long. Trimming stripped 5 bases from V and 4 bases from J, with 18 bases between.